The source of this T cell receptor beta chain is a study of T-cell memory formation after mild COVID-19. In the case of this clonotype: Its cognate antigen is unknown.

TCR alpha and TCR beta cDNA libraries carrying sample barcodes and UMIs came from 5'RACE with constant-segment primers. Each CDR3 protein is one row after TCRdb ran MiXCR on the 5' RACE reads. The table lists under 250,000 distinct CDR3 sequences, approximately 15% of them singletons. Study-wide findings and caveats: Memory from before infection featured some responding clones, which suggests cross-reactive memory joined. While clones contracting from day 15 to 85 were balanced between CD4 and CD8, later expanders leaned CD4+.

Trimming took off 5 bases at V and 5 bases at J, with 12 bases between the two ends. The germline gives CDR1 DFQATT, CDR2 SNEGSKA (reference sequence). The CDR3 contains 12 residues. The V gene is TRBV20-1, the J gene TRBJ2-5, with D tentatively TRBD2 (6 bases). This receptor was taken from an adult woman who had mild COVID-19 (a few samples of this study predate the infection). Cell type and time point are not known. The sample comprised PBMCs or a T cell subset sorted from them (not recorded which). The DNA of the CDR3 is TGCAGTGCTTACCCTGGGGGGGAGACCCAGTACTTC. Translating it yields CSAYPGGETQYF.